This T cell receptor (beta chain) was documented in a study of post-analysis software for immune sequencing data. Study information: The courses of disease that were included comprised relapsing-remitting, secondary progressive and progressive-relapsing multiple sclerosis.

The authors incorporated unique molecular identifiers into the TCR beta cDNA libraries. Input of roughly 1 to 11 million T cells yielded some 500,000 cDNA molecules. TCRdb independently ran MiXCR on the PCR reads; one entry per CDR3 protein. The sample gives under 200,000 distinct CDR3 sequences, 29% of which show up once; approximately 3.6% is in the top ten. To note about this clonotype: Its antigen is unknown.

Germline V gene lookup returns CDR1 DFQATT and CDR2 SNEGSKA (reference sequence). The CDR3 sequence is 15 residues long. V lost 6 bases and J lost 0; bases outside the gene matches: 10. Whole-study results and caveats: Roughly five TRBV segments were more frequent in patients than controls; TRBV5-6, TRBV5-1 and TRBV20-1 belonged to this group. Samples from a shared batch, those prepared together, strongly co-clustered by F measure.

The source of this sequence is a girl under 18 with multiple sclerosis. The chain links TRBV20-1 to TRBJ2-7; TRBD1 matches at 8 bases. Sequencing used blood. CDR3 region: CSAGQASSPSYEQYF. In nucleotides, the CDR3 is TGCAGTGCGGGACAGGCTAGCTCCCCCTCCTACGAGCAGTACTTC.